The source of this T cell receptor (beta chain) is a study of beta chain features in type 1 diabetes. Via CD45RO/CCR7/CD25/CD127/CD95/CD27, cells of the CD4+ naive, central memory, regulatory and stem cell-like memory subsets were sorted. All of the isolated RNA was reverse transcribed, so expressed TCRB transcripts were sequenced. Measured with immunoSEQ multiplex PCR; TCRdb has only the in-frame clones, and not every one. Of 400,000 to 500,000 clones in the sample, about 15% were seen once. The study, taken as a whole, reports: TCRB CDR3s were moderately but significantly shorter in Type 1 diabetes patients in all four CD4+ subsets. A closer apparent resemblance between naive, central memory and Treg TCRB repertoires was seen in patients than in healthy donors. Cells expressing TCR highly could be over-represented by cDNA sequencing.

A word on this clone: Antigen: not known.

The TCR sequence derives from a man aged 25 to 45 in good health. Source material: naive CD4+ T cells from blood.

The CDR3 is CAWTPDGPNQPQHF. CDR3 coding DNA: TGTGCCTGGACCCCCGACGGCCCCAATCAGCCCCAGCATTTT. The chain couples TRBV30 to TRBJ1-5, with no clear D. Germline V gene sequence: CDR1 GTSNPN, CDR2 SVGIG (reference sequence). CDR3 length equals 14 residues. Trimming took off 4 bases at V and 3 bases at J, with 13 bases between the two ends.